This record looks at one TCR beta chain sequence and its context. The sample belongs to a study of T cells after somatic rescue of genetic block. Germline V lookup: CDR1 MDHEN, CDR2 SYDVKM. The junction had 8 bases not matched to a gene; V was cut back by 2 bases and J by 5 bases. This CDR3 is 16 amino acids long. Sequenced by immunoSEQ multiplex PCR; TCRdb stores in-frame clones only, minus some. The table has about 110,000 clones, about 93% seen once; the top ten hold roughly 1.5%. The sequenced material came from peripheral blood mononuclear cells (PBMCs). This receptor was taken from a woman between 18 and 29 years old. The rearrangement links TRBV28 to TRBJ2-1; 8 nucleotides align to TRBD1. The CDR3, as DNA: TGTGCCAGCAGTTTAAGGCAGGGGGCCGGGAACAATGAGCAGTTCTTC. Protein: CASSLRQGAGNNEQFF. The entire variable domain, with the rest obtained from reference TRBV28 and TRBJ2-1, is as follows: DVKVTQSSRYLVKRTGEKVFLECVQDMDHENMFWYRQDPGLGLRLIYFSYDVKMKEKGDIPEGYSVSREKKERFSLILESASTNQTSMYLCASSLRQGAGNNEQFFGPGTRLTVL.